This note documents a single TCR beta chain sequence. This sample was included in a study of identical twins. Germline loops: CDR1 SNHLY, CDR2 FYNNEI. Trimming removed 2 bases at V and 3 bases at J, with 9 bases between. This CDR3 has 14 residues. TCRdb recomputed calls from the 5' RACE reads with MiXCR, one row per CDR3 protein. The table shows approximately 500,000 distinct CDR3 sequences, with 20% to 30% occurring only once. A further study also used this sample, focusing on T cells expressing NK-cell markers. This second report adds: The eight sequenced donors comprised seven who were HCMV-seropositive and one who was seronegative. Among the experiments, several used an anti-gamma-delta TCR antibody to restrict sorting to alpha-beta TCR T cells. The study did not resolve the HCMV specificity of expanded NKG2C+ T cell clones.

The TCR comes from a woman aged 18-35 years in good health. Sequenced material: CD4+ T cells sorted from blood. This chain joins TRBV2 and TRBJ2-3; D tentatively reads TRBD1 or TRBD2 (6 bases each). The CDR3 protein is CASSERGTTDTQYF. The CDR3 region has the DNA TGTGCCAGCAGTGAAAGGGGGACTACAGATACGCAGTATTTT.